This T cell receptor (beta chain) was captured by sequencing in a study of tumor-infiltrating lymphocytes in primary liver carcinoma. The germline V gene has CDR1 GTSNPN and CDR2 SVGIG (reference sequence). Trimming removed 7 bases at V and 4 bases at J, with 19 bases between. The CDR3 is 15 amino acids. Unsorted whole blood yielded the blood RNA, and germline DNA was also extracted. Starting from 450 to 500 ng of total RNA, TCR beta cDNA was produced with a primer in the constant region. Generation of the TCR beta libraries relied on three nested multiplex PCR rounds using slightly modified ARM-PCR. The first two PCR rounds, approximately 10 cycles each, used TRBV1-TRBV30 forward primers and a C-beta reverse primer. TCRdb re-called the multiplex PCR reads through MiXCR, storing one row per CDR3 protein. Among approximately 320,000 distinct CDR3 sequences listed, approximately 58% were seen once.

This TCR came from a woman aged 25 to 45 with primary liver carcinoma and hepatitis B virus infection. Specimen: peripheral blood. The chain uses TRBV30 and TRBJ2-2, with D possibly TRBD1 on 6 matching bases. The DNA for the CDR3 is TGTGCCTTACAGGGTAGGATGCCCTTCACCGGGGAGCTGTTTTTT. Its protein product is CALQGRMPFTGELFF.